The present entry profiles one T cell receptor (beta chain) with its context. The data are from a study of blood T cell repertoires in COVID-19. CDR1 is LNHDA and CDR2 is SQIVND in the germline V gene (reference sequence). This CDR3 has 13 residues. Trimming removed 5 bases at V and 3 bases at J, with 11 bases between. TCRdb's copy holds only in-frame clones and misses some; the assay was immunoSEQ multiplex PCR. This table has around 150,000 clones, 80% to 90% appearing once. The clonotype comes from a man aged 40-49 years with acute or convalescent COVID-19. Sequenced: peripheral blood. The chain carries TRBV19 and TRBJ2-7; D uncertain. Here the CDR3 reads CASSLHRNYEQYF. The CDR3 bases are TGTGCCAGTAGTCTTCACAGAAACTACGAGCAGTACTTC.